This T cell receptor (beta chain) was obtained from a study of response to subunit inactivated influenza vaccine. Study-wide results and caveats: T cells newly recruited by each seasonal influenza vaccination are few, the authors suggested.

V shed 3 bases and J shed 2 bases, with 15 bases lying between them. CDR1 SGDLS and CDR2 YYNGEE come from the germline V gene. The CDR3 totals 15 residues. TCRdb processed the RT-PCR reads anew with MiXCR; each CDR3 protein has one entry. The sample yields over 750,000 distinct CDR3 sequences, around 21% seen once. This clonotype occurred many times. Antigen unknown. This sequence originates from a man between 45 and 60 years old who received an inactivated influenza vaccine. The genes are TRBV9 and TRBJ2-7; D remains unclear. Sequencing was performed on PBMCs from blood, taken 5 days after vaccination. This CDR3 is CASSAPSRRAYEQYF. The DNA for the CDR3 is TGTGCCAGCAGCGCACCGTCCCGACGGGCCTACGAGCAGTACTTC.